This T cell receptor (beta chain) was sequenced for a study of PD-1 blockade in mismatch repair-deficient tumors. The data were produced by immunoSEQ multiplex PCR, yet TCRdb's version contains in-frame clones alone and is incomplete. Among 13,000 to 15,000 clones listed, roughly 84% were seen once. V was shortened by 1 base and J by 6 bases, with 7 bases between the two germline ends. CDR3 length equals 12 residues. Germline CDR1 reads SGHVS; CDR2 reads FQNEAQ. Sequenced material: PBMCs, taken approximately 14 weeks after starting pembrolizumab. This receptor was identified in an adult with mismatch repair-deficient cancer. The rearrangement uses TRBV7-8 and TRBJ2-7; unclear D gene. The CDR3 region is CASSLGSGEQYF. CDR3 DNA: TGTGCCAGCAGCTTAGGGTCGGGCGAGCAGTACTTC.